The TCR beta chain described here comes from a study of T-cell reconstitution after alpha-beta-depleted transplantation in children. Preparation of the TCRbeta library used unique molecular identifiers. TCRdb re-analysed the PCR reads in MiXCR, keeping a single row per CDR3 protein. In the table there are some 520,000 distinct CDR3 sequences, approximately 32% of which are singletons. This clonotype was recorded at least ten times. The CDR3 has 15 residues. Trimming took 6 bases from V and 8 from J; bases not matched to a gene: 10. The chain links TRBV12-3 or TRBV12-4 to TRBJ2-5; TRBD2 matches at 12 bases. This specimen was PBMCs from the stem cell graft donor, taken from the stem cell graft. The sequence was collected from a human donor who donated a stem cell graft to a child with aplastic anemia. The CDR3 region is CASSLGLAGGGTQYF. CDR3 nucleotides: TGTGCCAGCAGCTTGGGACTAGCGGGCGGGGGCACCCAGTACTTC.